A single sample gave rise to the 8 T cell receptor beta chains below, sequenced in a study of control samples from healthy donors and cancer patients. Method: immunoSEQ multiplex PCR; TCRdb's copy keeps in-frame clones and lacks some. The repertoire consists of 100,000 to 150,000 clones, with around 92% occurring once and the leading ten covering around 2.1%. The sequencing sample was made of blood. These receptors all come from a woman between 50 and 59 years old in good health.

This sequence joins TRBV30 and TRBJ1-6; possibly TRBD1 for D (6 bases). The V and J ends lost 4 bases and 0 bases respectively, with 10 bases between them. Germline V gene lookup returns CDR1 GTSNPN and CDR2 SVGIG (reference sequence). The CDR3 contains 15 residues. The CDR3 bases are TGTGCCTGGAAAGACAGGAGCTCCTATAATTCACCCCTCCACTTT. Translating gives CAWKDRSSYNSPLHF.

This chain uses TRBV5-4 with TRBJ1-1; no clear D gene. Germline CDR1 reads SGHNT; CDR2 reads YYREEE (reference sequence). The CDR3 runs 13 residues. Trimming shortened V by 0 bases and J by 5 bases, and 8 bases separated the two germline ends. CDR3 bases: TGTGCCAGCAGCTTGGACAGTGGGACTGAAGCTTTCTTT. It yields the protein CASSLDSGTEAFF.

A single count supports this clone. V is TRBV2 and J is TRBJ2-5, with TRBD1 matching 12 bases. J lost 5 bases, V lost 5 bases, and 12 bases had no gene match. The CDR3 is 17 amino acids. The V gene's germline CDR1 is SNHLY and CDR2 FYNNEI. The CDR3 bases are TGTGCCAGCAGTAGACTCGCCCGGGACAGGGGGCAGGAGACCCAGTACTTC. Encoded protein: CASSRLARDRGQETQYF. Complete variable domain (other parts from reference TRBV2 and TRBJ2-5): EPEVTQTPSHQVTQMGQEVILRCVPISNHLYFYWYRQILGQKVEFLVSFYNNEISEKSEIFDDQFSVERPDGSNFTLKIRSTKLEDSAMYFCASSRLARDRGQETQYFGPGTRLLVL.

V gene TRBV28 combines with J gene TRBJ1-1; D is possibly TRBD1 (6 bases). This CDR3 has 14 residues. The V and J ends lost 2 bases and 4 bases respectively, with 11 bases between them. Germline V gene sequence: CDR1 MDHEN, CDR2 SYDVKM. The CDR3 region has the DNA TGTGCCAGCAGTTTAGGAGGGGGGACCACTGAAGCTTTCTTT. It specifies CASSLGGGTTEAFF.

This clone was found once. The rearrangement uses TRBV4-1 and TRBJ1-1; D is perhaps TRBD1 (6 bases). The germline V gene has CDR1 MGHRA and CDR2 YSYEKL. Trimming removed 0 bases from V and 8 bases from J, with 25 bases in between. The CDR3 runs to 18 residues. This chain's CDR3 is CASSQDPAGAQNLLEAFF. The DNA of the CDR3 is TGCGCCAGCAGCCAAGATCCCGCGGGGGCCCAAAACCTTTTAGAAGCTTTCTTT.

CDR3 sequence: CASSLIAGAGTGELFF. In DNA, the CDR3 is TGCGCCAGCAGCCTAATAGCGGGGGCCGGAACCGGGGAGCTGTTTTTT. J is TRBJ2-2 and V is TRBV5-1, with 9 bases matching TRBD2. Germline CDR1 SGHRS, CDR2 YFSETQ. This CDR3 is built from 16 residues. After removal of 4 bases from V and 5 bases from J, the junction contained 9 bases not matched to a gene.

This clone was detected once. V and J are TRBV7-8 and TRBJ1-5; a possible D gene is TRBD1 (5 bases). Germline CDR1 and CDR2: SGHVS and FQNEAQ. V was clipped by 2 bases and J by 3 bases, with 11 bases between them. The CDR3 is made up of 15 amino acids. The CDR3 DNA is TGTGCCAGCAGCTTAAAAAGACAGCTCAATCAGCCCCAGCATTTT. This codes for CASSLKRQLNQPQHF.

The chain links TRBV6-2 or TRBV6-3 to TRBJ2-2, with 9 bases matching TRBD1. With V trimmed by 3 bases and J by 2 bases, 7 bases remained unmatched. This CDR3 is built from 17 residues. The germline gives CDR1 MNHEY, CDR2 SVGEGT. The CDR3 loop reads CASSYVPGQGNTGELFF. CDR3 nucleotides: TGTGCCAGCAGTTATGTTCCGGGACAGGGCAACACCGGGGAGCTGTTTTTT.